This TCR beta chain was observed in a study of human CD8 memory T cell subsets. Study-wide results and limits: Stem-like memory T cells and precursor exhausted T cells both came out with similarly high diversity, but effector memory cells did not. Estimated Chao1 values suggested that diversity was greater among stem-like memory T cells than among precursor exhausted T cells. Few clonotypes were shared between stem-like memory and precursor exhausted T cells.

Construction of TCR beta libraries was accomplished by means of UMI-labeled 5' RACE. Following a re-call of the 5' RACE reads, TCRdb has one entry per CDR3 protein and lacks DNA. The table lists more than 10,000 distinct CDR3 sequences. Extraction of RNA, which was performed with an RNeasy Mini Kit, drew on duplicate vials of 150,000 sorted CD8+ T cells per subset. In regard to this clonotype: The antigen is not known.

Germline V gene lookup returns CDR1 SEHNR and CDR2 FQNEAQ (reference sequence). CDR3 length: 18 residues. The receptor was isolated from a human donor in good health. This chain connects TRBV7-9 to TRBJ2-1; no DNA is available, so the TRBD2 call from TCRdb remains unchecked. The specimen sequenced was CD8+ T cells from PBMCs. The CDR3: CASSEPGTSARPYNEQFF.